This TCR beta chain was found in a study of control samples from healthy donors and cancer patients. The V segment lost 3 bases and the J segment 8 bases; nucleotides outside the gene matches: 8. Germline V gene lookup returns CDR1 MRHNA and CDR2 SNTAGT. This CDR3 has 15 residues. Sequencing used immunoSEQ multiplex PCR; TCRdb keeps in-frame clones, though not all of them. The table shows approximately 100,000 clones, with roughly 78% occurring only once. The sample consisted of blood. This receptor was identified in a man aged 55 to 70 in good health. This chain joins TRBV6-4 and TRBJ2-1; TRBD2 matches 9 bases. The CDR3 DNA sequence: TGTGCCAGCAGTGAAATCGGCGGGGGGGCTTATGAGCAGTTCTTC. This gives the protein CASSEIGGGAYEQFF.